Given below is one T cell receptor beta chain in context. The data were taken from a study of blood T cell repertoires in COVID-19. Per the original methods: Amplifying reference gene primers gave estimates of nucleated cell counts. The method was immunoSEQ multiplex PCR; TCRdb's version includes in-frame clones alone and lacks a portion of them. V and J calls and clone size are copied from that table; D and trimming were computed from the DNA. The data show tens of thousands of clones, roughly 90% seen once. The CDR3 loop spans 14 amino acids. Germline CDR1 and CDR2: SNHLY and FYNNEI. Trimming removed 7 bases from V and 6 bases from J; junction bases left unmatched: 9.

The sample taken for sequencing was peripheral blood. This chain connects TRBV2 to TRBJ2-7; 10 positions match TRBD1. The receptor was isolated from a human donor in a cohort sampled during active COVID-19. CDR3 residues: CASTWTGGRGEQYF. DNA of the CDR3: TGTGCCAGCACCTGGACAGGGGGAAGAGGCGAGCAGTACTTC.